This T cell receptor beta chain was observed in a study of T cell repertoires in cytomegalovirus infection. Findings of the study overall: Carriage of CMV together with the relevant HLA was identifiable through cumulative public TCR beta family frequency.

On this clonotype: No antigen is known for it. Being one base from a much bigger clone, this may be a read error.

TCRdb re-analysed the reads in MiXCR, keeping a single row per CDR3 protein. Of 500,000 to 600,000 distinct CDR3 sequences listed, 15% to 20% are singletons. This TCR came from a human donor in good health (CMV status not recorded). Some clones in this sample may be carry-over from other donors' samples. Sequencing used CD8+ T cells from PBMCs.

Here the CDR3 DNA reads TGTGCCAGTATCAGACAGGGCCCGAATGAGCAGTTATTC. Protein sequence: CASIRQGPNEQLF. J is TRBJ2-1 and V is TRBV11-2; 7 nucleotides match TRBD1. The CDR3 covers 13 residues. The germline V gene encodes CDR1 SGHAT and CDR2 FQNNGV. The variable domain in full, completed from reference TRBV11-2 and TRBJ2-1, reads EAGVAQSPRYKIIEKRQSVAFWCNPISGHATLYWYQQILGQGPKLLIQFQNNGVVDDSQLPKDRFSAERLKGVDSTLKIQPAKLEDSAVYLCASIRQGPNEQLFGPGTRLTVL.